This T cell receptor (beta chain) came from a study of control samples from healthy donors and cancer patients. Generated by immunoSEQ multiplex PCR, the TCRdb table keeps only in-frame clones and is missing some. The table includes about 77,000 clones, approximately 92% detected once. V lost 3 bases and J 6 bases, leaving 8 bases between the germline ends. The CDR3 is 12 amino acids. The sequence derives from a woman aged 60-75 years in good health. The chain links TRBV12-3 or TRBV12-4 to TRBJ1-1, with a weak D call TRBD1 (6 bases). The sequenced sample was blood. CDR3 amino acids: CASSFQGPEAFF. CDR3 nucleotide sequence: TGTGCCAGCAGTTTTCAGGGGCCTGAAGCTTTCTTT.